Listed below are T cell receptor beta chains from one sample, sequenced in a study of identical twins. Each CDR3 protein is one row after TCRdb ran MiXCR on the 5' RACE reads. The sample lists approximately 1.8 million distinct CDR3 sequences, 32% seen once, with more than 0.25% in the top ten. Sequencing was performed on cord blood. These receptors were taken from a newborn girl in good health. CDR3s include the opening cysteine and the closing phenylalanine or tryptophan. A D gene is named only where the DNA matches it firmly. Not all rows give a size; the values are once, few, many and, for expanded clones, a class.

D: .
V: TRBV28
J: TRBJ2-3
size: .
CDR3: CASSLLYCNTDTQYF
DNA: TGTGCCAGCAGTTTACTATATTGCAACACAGATACGCAGTATTTT

D: .
V: TRBV5-1
J: TRBJ2-7
size: few
CDR3: CASSLESYEPKQYF
DNA: TGCGCCAGCAGCTTGGAAAGCTACGAGCCTAAGCAGTACTTC

D: TRBD2
V: TRBV6-1
J: TRBJ2-7
size: many
CDR3: CASTGLAGAYEQYF
DNA: TGTGCCAGCACCGGACTAGCGGGAGCTTACGAGCAGTACTTC

D: .
V: TRBV29-1
J: TRBJ1-2
size: .
CDR3: CSVERTNYYGYTF
DNA: TGCAGCGTTGAACGCACCAACTACTATGGCTACACCTTC

D: .
V: TRBV9
J: TRBJ2-7
size: .
CDR3: CASSVGTYAYEQYF
DNA: TGTGCCAGCAGCGTTGGGACATACGCCTACGAGCAGTACTTC

D: TRBD1
V: TRBV6-5
J: TRBJ1-6
size: few
CDR3: CASSYVYFVRGQNHSPLHF
DNA: TGTGCCAGCAGTTACGTCTACTTTGTCCGGGGACAGAACCATTCACCCCTCCACTTT

D: TRBD1
V: TRBV24-1
J: TRBJ2-3
size: few
CDR3: CATSLQGEDTQYF
DNA: TGTGCCACCAGTCTCCAGGGGGAGGATACGCAGTATTTT

D: TRBD1
V: TRBV14
J: TRBJ1-4
size: .
CDR3: CASSPITGANEKLFF
DNA: TGTGCCAGCAGCCCGATAACAGGGGCCAATGAAAAACTGTTTTTT

D: .
V: TRBV27
J: TRBJ2-6
size: few
CDR3: CASRRDSLSGANVLTF
DNA: TGTGCCAGCAGACGGGACTCCCTATCTGGGGCCAACGTCCTGACTTTC

D: TRBD2
V: TRBV20-1
J: TRBJ2-7
size: .
CDR3: CSGLASGSYNEQYF
DNA: TGCAGTGGCCTCGCTAGCGGCTCCTACAATGAGCAGTACTTC

D: .
V: TRBV5-1
J: TRBJ2-5
size: .
CDR3: CASSPAGRASCNEQYF
DNA: TGCGCCAGCAGCCCGGCGGGCAGGGCTTCCTGCAATGAGCAGTACTTC

D: TRBD2
V: TRBV3-1
J: TRBJ2-7
size: .
CDR3: CASSPPIASGRWIHEQYF
DNA: TGTGCCAGCAGCCCCCCTATAGCTAGCGGGAGGTGGATCCACGAGCAGTACTTC

D: TRBD2
V: TRBV28
J: TRBJ2-1
size: .
CDR3: CASSPHPTSGRMAEQFF
DNA: TGTGCCAGCAGTCCGCACCCGACCAGCGGGAGGATGGCTGAGCAGTTCTTC

D: TRBD2
V: TRBV28
J: TRBJ2-1
size: many
CDR3: CASSLSSGTNNEQFF
DNA: TGTGCCAGCAGTTTAAGTAGCGGGACAAACAATGAGCAGTTCTTC

D: TRBD2
V: TRBV11-2
J: TRBJ2-7
size: few
CDR3: CASSSRWTSGGVNEQYF
DNA: TGTGCCAGCAGCTCAAGGTGGACTAGCGGGGGGGTTAATGAGCAGTACTTC

D: TRBD1
V: TRBV4-1
J: TRBJ1-6
size: few
CDR3: CASSQDTGGYNSPLHF
DNA: TGCGCCAGCAGCCAAGATACAGGGGGCTATAATTCACCCCTCCACTTT

D: .
V: TRBV6-6
J: TRBJ2-5
size: many
CDR3: CASRQGETQYF
DNA: TGTGCCAGCAGACAGGGAGAGACCCAGTACTTC

D: TRBD1
V: TRBV20-1
J: TRBJ1-4
size: .
CDR3: CSAYGQGEKLFF
DNA: TGCAGTGCCTATGGACAGGGGGAAAAACTGTTTTTT

D: .
V: TRBV19
J: TRBJ1-1
size: .
CDR3: CASSIDSLMNTEAFF
DNA: TGTGCCAGTAGTATCGACAGTCTCATGAACACTGAAGCTTTCTTT

D: TRBD1
V: TRBV3-1
J: TRBJ1-6
size: .
CDR3: CASGRTGGFNSPLHF
DNA: TGTGCCAGCGGAAGGACAGGGGGATTCAATTCACCCCTCCACTTT